These 11 T cell receptor beta chains came from one sample sequenced in a study of cytomegalovirus exposure and HLA in healthy donors. PCR amplification relied on 60 Vbeta primers (plus 13 Jbeta primers). TCRdb's table, derived via immunoSEQ multiplex PCR, lists solely in-frame clones and lacks some. The data hold approximately 140,000 clones, with 70% to 80% observed a single time. Sequencing used PBMCs. All receptors come from a human donor in good health.

There are a few counts of this clone. The V gene is TRBV7-2, the J gene TRBJ2-3, with 13 bases lining up with TRBD2. There are 17 residues in the CDR3. V was clipped by 0 bases and J by 1 base; unmatched bases: 1. Germline lookup yields CDR1 SGHTA and CDR2 FQGNSA. This CDR3 reads CASSLATSGGGTDTQYF. As DNA, the CDR3 is TGTGCCAGCAGCTTAGCAACTAGCGGGGGGGGCACAGATACGCAGTATTTT.

The chain employs TRBV19 and TRBJ2-2, with 9 bases lining up with TRBD1. Germline CDR1 LNHDA, CDR2 SQIVND (reference sequence). V lost 4 bases and J lost 4; bases outside the gene matches: 10. The CDR3 runs 17 residues. The CDR3 sequence: CASSTLQGAGGTGELFF. CDR3 coding DNA: TGTGCCAGTAGTACCCTACAGGGGGCGGGTGGCACCGGGGAGCTGTTTTTT.

This sequence joins TRBV7-9 and TRBJ1-5, with a possible D match to TRBD1 (6 bases). Deletions cut 5 bases from V and 4 bases from J, with 15 bases between. The germline gives CDR1 SEHNR, CDR2 FQNEAQ (reference sequence). The CDR3 sequence is 15 residues long. CDR3 coding DNA: TGTGCCAGCAGCCTAGGACAGACGGCGAATCAGCCCCAGCATTTT. This translates into CASSLGQTANQPQHF.

The chain uses TRBV11-2 and TRBJ2-1; tentatively, D is TRBD1 (6 bases). The CDR3 spans 18 residues. Per germline, CDR1 SGHAT and CDR2 FQNNGV. The germline V and J ends were trimmed by 5 bases and 6 bases, with 26 bases remaining between them. CDR3 sequence (DNA): TGTGCCAGCAGCCAGGGAGAAAGGGGGACCTGGGGCGGCAATGAGCAGTTCTTC. It is translated as CASSQGERGTWGGNEQFF. The full variable domain, its missing parts supplied by reference TRBV11-2 and TRBJ2-1, is EAGVAQSPRYKIIEKRQSVAFWCNPISGHATLYWYQQILGQGPKLLIQFQNNGVVDDSQLPKDRFSAERLKGVDSTLKIQPAKLEDSAVYLCASSQGERGTWGGNEQFFGPGTRLTVL.

The chain couples TRBV5-5 to TRBJ1-1, with D possibly TRBD1 on 5 matching bases. Trimming pared 4 bases from V and 4 bases from J, leaving 14 bases between. The CDR3 extends over 14 amino acids. Germline loops: CDR1 SGHKS, CDR2 YYEKEE (reference sequence). The CDR3 is CASSPPGRLTEAFF. CDR3 DNA sequence: TGTGCCAGCAGCCCCCCAGGGCGACTCACTGAAGCTTTCTTT.

The DNA for the CDR3 is TGTGCCAGCAGCCCAACGCGCGGGAGAGGCAATGAGCAGTTCTTC. Translating gives CASSPTRGRGNEQFF. The chain couples TRBV11-2 to TRBJ2-1, with 7 bases fitting TRBD2. Germline assignment: CDR1 SGHAT and CDR2 FQNNGV. J was trimmed by 6 bases and V by 5 bases; bases with no gene match: 10. The CDR3 length is 15 residues.

The chain links TRBV4-3 to TRBJ2-1, with D perhaps TRBD2 (6 bases). Germline CDR1 reads LGHNA; CDR2 reads YSLEER. This CDR3 has 18 amino acids. V lost 1 base, J lost 6 bases, and 22 bases lay in between. CDR3 sequence reads: CASSQAPLAAGIRNEQFF. CDR3 sequence (DNA): TGCGCCAGCAGCCAAGCCCCTCTCGCGGCGGGAATACGCAATGAGCAGTTCTTC.

This sequence joins TRBV4-3 and TRBJ2-1; 8 positions match TRBD2. Germline CDR1 LGHNA, CDR2 YSLEER. V trimming: 0 bases; J trimming: 7 bases; junction bases outside the gene matches: 8. The CDR3 covers 16 residues. The CDR3 sequence is CASSQDRSGGWNEQFF. CDR3 in DNA: TGCGCCAGCAGCCAAGATCGGAGCGGGGGCTGGAATGAGCAGTTCTTC.

This chain joins TRBV7-8 and TRBJ1-6, with TRBD1 matching 7 bases. V shed 1 base, J shed 5 bases, and the junction held 2 bases outside the gene matches. This CDR3 comprises 15 residues. Germline V gene sequence: CDR1 SGHVS, CDR2 FQNEAQ. CDR3 bases: TGTGCCAGCAGCTTAGACGACAGGGATAATTCACCCCTCCACTTT. Amino acid sequence: CASSLDDRDNSPLHF.

The CDR3 DNA sequence: TGCGCCAGCAGCCAAGAGGGGACTAGCGGGGATGGGAGCACAGATACGCAGTATTTT. This gives the protein CASSQEGTSGDGSTDTQYF. The chain couples TRBV4-3 to TRBJ2-3, with 13 bases fitting TRBD2. Germline V gives CDR1 LGHNA, CDR2 YSLEER. The J segment lost 0 bases and the V segment lost 0 bases, leaving 6 bases of the junction unmatched. The CDR3 totals 19 residues.

The chain links TRBV5-4 to TRBJ2-7; D gene ambiguous. Looked up from germline, CDR1 is SGHNT and CDR2 is YYREEE (reference sequence). Trimming left V 4 bases short and J 6 bases short, with 17 bases between. This CDR3 contains 14 residues. The CDR3 here is CASSLDRIMGEQYF. The CDR3 DNA sequence: TGTGCCAGCAGCCTAGATCGGATAATGGGCGAGCAGTACTTC.